This passage covers 5 T cell receptor beta chains from one sample sequenced in a study of monozygotic twins with cystic fibrosis. Generated by immunoSEQ multiplex PCR, the TCRdb table keeps only in-frame clones and is missing some. The profile shows under 30,000 clones, just over 90% of them singletons. The specimen was blood. These receptors originate from a girl aged 2-10 years with cystic fibrosis.

The V call is TRBV27, the J call TRBJ2-7; 7 positions match TRBD2. This CDR3 spans 15 amino acids. Germline loops: CDR1 MNHEY, CDR2 SMNVEV (reference sequence). With V trimmed by 3 bases and J by 6 bases, 11 bases remained unmatched. CDR3 region: CASSLGEGRWFEQYF. DNA for the CDR3: TGTGCCAGCAGTTTGGGGGAGGGGAGGTGGTTCGAGCAGTACTTC.

The chain combines TRBV6-5 with TRBJ1-1, with TRBD1 as a possible D gene (5 bases). V gave up 1 base and J gave up 1 base, with 10 bases separating them. The length of the CDR3 is 15 residues. The germline gives CDR1 MNHEY, CDR2 SVGAGI. The chain's CDR3 is CASSYLTDGNTEAFF. CDR3 sequence (DNA): TGTGCCAGCAGTTACTTGACAGATGGGAACACTGAAGCTTTCTTT.

In DNA form, the CDR3 reads TGCGCCAGCAGCTTTTCGGGGGCGAACGAAAAACTGTTTTTT. This gives the protein CASSFSGANEKLFF. The chain employs TRBV5-1 and TRBJ1-4, with D possibly TRBD1 on 6 matching bases. Trimming stripped 2 bases from V and 8 bases from J, with 13 bases between. CDR3 length: 14 residues. Germline CDR1 reads SGHRS; CDR2 reads YFSETQ.

The chain links TRBV27 to TRBJ1-2, with unresolved D. CDR1 and CDR2 (germline): MNHEY, SMNVEV (reference sequence). The CDR3 is made up of 13 amino acids. Trimming left V 5 bases short and J 2 bases short, with 9 bases between. CDR3 in DNA: TGTGCCAGCAGTCTGAGAGGGAACTATGGCTACACCTTC. Its translation: CASSLRGNYGYTF.

J is TRBJ2-5 and V is TRBV6-5, with 10 bases identical to TRBD2. The CDR3 runs to 15 residues. J was trimmed by 2 bases and V by 8 bases; bases with no gene match: 8. The germline gives CDR1 MNHEY, CDR2 SVGAGI. CDR3 sequence: CASQSTLAGQETQYF. The CDR3 DNA follows: TGTGCCAGCCAATCCACACTAGCGGGGCAAGAGACCCAGTACTTC.